The TCR beta chain described here comes from a study of T-cell memory formation after mild COVID-19 (dated by TCRdb to about 2021). Looking at the study overall: Most TCR sequence clusters were specific to one of the two donors. The cohort was made up of two young adult volunteers, one female and one male, who were previously healthy. T-cell clones expanding and contracting after mild COVID-19 in a couple of donors were tracked by longitudinal TCRalpha and TCRbeta repertoire sequencing. The paper's findings and limits, for the study overall: Clones that contracted from day 15 to 85 showed balanced CD4/CD8 phenotypes, whereas a second wave of clones that expanded from day 15 to 37 leaned towards CD4+. Only two mild cases were covered by the study, and larger cohorts that include severe cases with pre-infection samples were considered necessary. Some responding clones were found in pre-infection memory, which suggests that pre-existing cross-reactive memory T cells took part in the SARS-CoV-2 response. Contracting CD4+ clones were found mainly in CM and EM memory subsets, while CD8+ clones were enriched in EMRA. The second-wave clones that peaked on day 37 were not confirmed to be SARS-CoV-2 specific.

TCRdb names Illumina NovaSeq 6000 as the instrument used. cDNA libraries for TCRalpha and TCRbeta were prepared by 5'RACE using constant-segment primers, with sample barcodes and unique molecular identifiers added. Trizol reagent was used to extract RNA from every sample. The libraries were amplified in two PCR steps, and the second step added a second sample barcode and Illumina TruSeq adapters. Libraries were sequenced on an Illumina NovaSeq with 2 x 150 bp paired-end reads. Per the source publication's procedure: With migec v1.2.7, reads were demultiplexed and then collapsed into UMI-guided consensus sequences. Using mixcr v2.1.11, UMI consensuses were aligned to TRA and TRB V and J templates and then assembled into clonotypes. A clonotype was counted as expanded or contracted only when both edgeR and NoisET called the clonotype significant, with the noise models trained on biological replicates. For edgeR calls, the thresholds were a false discovery rate-adjusted p below 0.01 and a log2 fold-change of 1. As an exploratory analysis of dynamics, PCA with hierarchical clustering was applied to max-normalized trajectories of the 1000 most abundant clonotypes. Separately sequenced CD4+ and CD8+ repertoires were used to assign a CD4 or CD8 phenotype to each responding clone. TCRdb reran the public reads through fastp at Q25 and MiXCR, keeping productive beta chains. Records with the same CDR3 protein are collapsed into one entry carrying the most frequent genes and DNA. The V and J calls and clone size come from TCRdb's table, not from the authors' own analysis. Recorded for this sample are fewer than 350,000 distinct CDR3 sequences; 8.2% of them occurred a single time. The ten top clones hold 22% of the sample.

As to this clonotype: The specificity of this receptor is unknown. The input lacks base qualities; no much larger clone sits a single base away.

CDR1 and CDR2, per the germline V gene, are SGHDN and FVKESK. Inclusive of the bounding cysteine and phenylalanine, the CDR3 is 15 residues long. Of the read, only the CDR3 DNA is kept; its 45 bases are in frame from base 1. Relative to germline, V is 1 base shorter and J is 0 bases shorter, with 9 bases between their ends. Ficoll-Paque density gradient centrifugation was the method used to isolate PBMCs. Material: PBMCs or a T cell subset sorted from them (not recorded which). The TCR was taken from a man aged 18 to 35 who had mild COVID-19 (a few samples of this study predate the infection). The sample titles of this study are shuffled in the database, so cell type and time point are left out; the donor was told from shared clones. The chain is made from TRBV14 and TRBJ1-1; the D gene cannot be resolved reliably. The nucleotide sequence reads TGTGCCAGCAGCCAAGGAGGGTCCGTGAACACTGAAGCTTTCTTT. It specifies CASSQGGSVNTEAFF.